This is a list of T cell receptor beta chains from one sample in a study of blood T cell repertoires in COVID-19. Clones were read by immunoSEQ multiplex PCR, and TCRdb kept only the in-frame ones, dropping some. The table lists over 150,000 clones, roughly nine tenths of them singletons, with about a fifth in the top ten. The sequenced sample consisted of peripheral blood. These receptors all come from a man between 65 and 85 years old with active or convalescent COVID-19. Both conserved end residues are trimmed from each CDR3.

V gene: TRBV3-1/TRBV3-2
J gene: TRBJ2-7
CDR3 protein: ASSQERRGRGEQY

V gene: TRBV7-2
J gene: TRBJ1-1
CDR3 protein: ASTPGTQNTEAF

V gene: TRBV18
J gene: TRBJ2-3
CDR3 protein: ASSSGTSGVGTDTQY

V gene: TRBV24-1
J gene: TRBJ1-1
CDR3 protein: ATRAGQGFTEAF

V gene: TRBV18
J gene: TRBJ1-1
CDR3 protein: ASSLGQGSAEAF

V gene: TRBV18
J gene: TRBJ1-1
CDR3 protein: ASSQTGTTEAF

V gene: TRBV4-1
J gene: TRBJ2-1
CDR3 protein: ASSQDRGHSYNEQF

V gene: TRBV10-3
J gene: TRBJ1-1
CDR3 protein: AIRDGAHTGAEAF

V gene: TRBV14
J gene: TRBJ2-3
CDR3 protein: ASSQYRGSTDTQY

V gene: TRBV28
J gene: TRBJ2-1
CDR3 protein: ASTTTSGRPEF

V gene: TRBV7-8
J gene: TRBJ1-3
CDR3 protein: ASRAGGFSGNTIY

V gene: TRBV15
J gene: TRBJ2-3
CDR3 protein: ATSKHVGVTRADTQY

V gene: TRBV10-3
J gene: TRBJ2-7
CDR3 protein: AISEGAGPYEQY

V gene: TRBV5-1
J gene: TRBJ2-5
CDR3 protein: ASSLNSAKGETQY

V gene: TRBV5-1
J gene: TRBJ2-7
CDR3 protein: ASSLEASGSFEQY

V gene: TRBV7-9
J gene: TRBJ1-1
CDR3 protein: ASSRGDTEAF

V gene: TRBV5-4
J gene: TRBJ1-4
CDR3 protein: ASSLWGESNEKLF

V gene: TRBV10-3
J gene: TRBJ2-1
CDR3 protein: AISAWQSGGGEQF

V gene: TRBV29-1
J gene: TRBJ2-1
CDR3 protein: SVEDPSSGSSYNEQF

V gene: TRBV5-6
J gene: TRBJ2-2
CDR3 protein: ASSWWDTRKELF

V gene: TRBV5-1
J gene: TRBJ1-1
CDR3 protein: ASSLRGDTEAF

V gene: TRBV18
J gene: TRBJ2-2
CDR3 protein: ASSLNSGQGGTGELF

V gene: TRBV9
J gene: TRBJ1-2
CDR3 protein: ASSRASDGYT

V gene: TRBV12-3/TRBV12-4
J gene: TRBJ2-7
CDR3 protein: ASSTGLSYEQY

V gene: TRBV7-2
J gene: TRBJ2-3
CDR3 protein: ASSRKVGGRTDTQY

V gene: TRBV5-6
J gene: TRBJ2-5
CDR3 protein: ASSAWDRTLQETQY

V gene: TRBV4-1
J gene: TRBJ1-4
CDR3 protein: ASSQVIRQGYEKLF

V gene: TRBV5-1
J gene: TRBJ1-1
CDR3 protein: ASSLERVGTEAF

V gene: TRBV7-3
J gene: TRBJ1-6
CDR3 protein: ASSLGTGTNSPLH

V gene: TRBV7-9
J gene: TRBJ1-6
CDR3 protein: ASSWDRESPLH

V gene: TRBV5-4
J gene: TRBJ2-3
CDR3 protein: ASSLEGTRGSTDTQY

V gene: TRBV7-9
J gene: TRBJ1-4
CDR3 protein: ASSTARGVSEKLF

V gene: TRBV27
J gene: TRBJ1-1
CDR3 protein: ASSLWQGSPEAF

V gene: TRBV3-1/TRBV3-2
J gene: TRBJ1-6
CDR3 protein: ASAIRGSPLH

V gene: TRBV7-2
J gene: TRBJ2-7
CDR3 protein: ASSFGGGLYEQY

V gene: TRBV28
J gene: TRBJ2-4
CDR3 protein: ASSPGQSHIQY

V gene: TRBV6-4
J gene: TRBJ2-3
CDR3 protein: ASSDERGRTDTQY

V gene: TRBV5-1
J gene: TRBJ2-3
CDR3 protein: ASSFQGGVTDTQY

V gene: TRBV30
J gene: TRBJ2-6
CDR3 protein: AWGQGGGANVLT

V gene: TRBV3-1/TRBV3-2
J gene: TRBJ1-2
CDR3 protein: ASSQDGRGTGSGYT

V gene: TRBV6-2/TRBV6-3
J gene: TRBJ2-1
CDR3 protein: ASSSGGAYEQF

V gene: TRBV27
J gene: TRBJ2-4
CDR3 protein: ASSSGSKNIQY

V gene: TRBV5-8
J gene: TRBJ1-2
CDR3 protein: ASSPPVGLGYT

V gene: TRBV11-2
J gene: TRBJ1-1
CDR3 protein: ASSLSLTDYEAF

V gene: TRBV30
J gene: TRBJ2-2
CDR3 protein: AWSLFNTGELF

V gene: TRBV29-1
J gene: TRBJ2-7
CDR3 protein: SANGETSYEQY

V gene: TRBV24-1
J gene: TRBJ1-1
CDR3 protein: ATSPGQGSPEAF

V gene: TRBV4-3
J gene: TRBJ1-5
CDR3 protein: ASSQSPSHSNQPQH

V gene: TRBV18
J gene: TRBJ2-7
CDR3 protein: ASSPPRGPNSYEQY

V gene: TRBV14
J gene: TRBJ2-7
CDR3 protein: ASSRPGTGGEQY

V gene: TRBV28
J gene: TRBJ1-2
CDR3 protein: ASSFALGDYGYT

V gene: TRBV5-1
J gene: TRBJ1-1
CDR3 protein: ASSLAEMDRGKPNTEAF

V gene: TRBV7-6
J gene: TRBJ1-1
CDR3 protein: ASSRQLNTEAF

V gene: TRBV5-1
J gene: TRBJ1-2
CDR3 protein: ASSLERLDGYT

V gene: TRBV11-2
J gene: TRBJ2-5
CDR3 protein: ASRDFKETQY